This T cell receptor (beta chain) originates from a study of identical twins. The germline V gene has CDR1 SEHNR and CDR2 FQNEAQ (reference sequence). J gave up 5 bases and V 5 bases, and 9 bases lay outside the gene matches. The CDR3 has 14 amino acids. Study results and caveats: Out-of-frame sharing of TCR alpha in monozygotic twins was underestimated by models.

TCRdb re-analysed the 5' RACE reads in MiXCR, keeping a single row per CDR3 protein. The sample has hundreds of thousands of distinct CDR3 sequences, about 18% seen once. There are a few counts of this clonotype. Its antigen remains unknown. This sample also belongs to another study, concerning T cells expressing NK-cell markers.

The sample was PBMCs. The clonotype originates from a woman between 18 and 29 years old in good health. The chain employs TRBV7-9 and TRBJ2-7, with 7 bases identical to TRBD2. CDR3 bases: TGTGCCAGCAGCCTCGGGCTAGCGGCGAACGAGCAGTACTTC. This sequence encodes CASSLGLAANEQYF.